This paragraph covers one TCR beta chain sequence. Antigen: not known. The PCR used 52 TRBV and 13 TRBJ primers. Clones were sequenced by immunoSEQ multiplex PCR, and TCRdb holds only the in-frame ones, with some missing. This table has 20,000 to 25,000 clones, roughly 93% appearing once. All CD3G-deficient patients showed autoimmunity, more severe in two. Patients, 2 to 39 years old, had expanded memory T-cell proportions. The data belong to a study of regulatory T cells. Study outcomes and limitations: Patient CD8+ T cells trended toward lower Shannon entropy than controls. Skewed V and J usage and few unique V-J pairs marked patient repertoires, most in Tregs.

This CDR3 comprises 13 residues. The germline V gene encodes CDR1 MDHEN and CDR2 SYDVKM. Trimming pared 7 bases from V and 7 bases from J, leaving 16 bases between. The specimen was CD8+ T cells sorted from blood. The TCR originated in a child aged 2 to 10 with CD3G deficiency. The rearrangement links TRBV28 to TRBJ1-1; D is perhaps TRBD1 (6 bases). CDR3 sequence: CASNQGGANEAFF. The CDR3 nucleotides read TGTGCCAGCAACCAAGGGGGGGCCAATGAAGCTTTCTTT.